This T cell receptor beta chain is drawn from a study of blood T cell repertoires in COVID-19. Study in general: Samples representing acute and convalescent COVID-19 were sourced from the United States, Italy and Spain.

Original processing notes: Reference gene primer amplification gave nucleated cell count estimates. Assay used: immunoSEQ multiplex PCR; TCRdb lists only in-frame clones, some missing. The D gene and trimming were derived from the DNA, and the V and J assignments and clone size from that table. The sample contains about 180,000 clones, roughly three quarters of which appear only once. Seattle enrolled patients during active infection and tracked them longitudinally. V was cut by 5 bases and J by 3 bases, with 14 bases left in between. The germline gives CDR1 MDHEN, CDR2 SYDVKM. CDR3 length: 15 amino acids.

The sequence derives from a woman of 80 years or more with COVID-19, enrolled during active disease. The rearrangement uses TRBV28 and TRBJ1-5, with D perhaps TRBD1 (5 bases). The source material was peripheral blood. The CDR3 loop reads CASSSPRTPNQPQHF. DNA for the CDR3: TGTGCCAGCAGTAGTCCCAGGACACCCAATCAGCCCCAGCATTTT.